The 21 T cell receptor beta chains presented below share a single source sample, sequenced in a study of T cell changes during pregnancy in multiple sclerosis. The table came from immunoSEQ multiplex PCR; TCRdb's copy has only in-frame clones and leaves some out. The sample lists just over 30,000 clones, approximately 90% seen once, with roughly 6.5% in the top ten. The sample in question was CD8+ T cells from peripheral blood mononuclear cells, obtained in the second trimester of pregnancy. These receptors originate from a female donor with multiple sclerosis, enrolled in a pregnancy study.

This clone was seen a single time. The V call is TRBV7-3, the J call TRBJ2-2, with 8 bases identical to TRBD2. CDR3 length equals 18 residues. CDR1 and CDR2 (germline): SGHTA, FQGTGA. V dropped 0 bases and J dropped 3; count of bases not matched to a gene: 9. The CDR3 protein is CASSLTPGGGLDTGELFF. DNA of the CDR3: TGTGCCAGCAGCTTAACTCCGGGAGGGGGGTTGGACACCGGGGAGCTGTTTTTT. The whole variable domain, filled in from reference TRBV7-3 and TRBJ2-2, reads GAGVSQTPSNKVTEKGKYVELRCDPISGHTALYWYRQSLGQGPEFLIYFQGTGAADDSGLPNDRFFAVRPEGSVSTLKIQRTERGDSAVYLCASSLTPGGGLDTGELFFGEGSRLTVL.

The CDR3 here is CASSKGGTTYEQYF. The CDR3, as DNA: TGTGCCAGCAGCAAGGGGGGTACAACCTACGAGCAGTACTTC. This chain connects TRBV21-1 to TRBJ2-7; TRBD2 is the table's D call, not checked against the DNA. TRBV21-1 counts as a pseudogene. This CDR3 region has 14 residues.

The chain couples TRBV4-3 to TRBJ2-4; the D is unclear. This CDR3 has 15 residues. Trimming removed 3 bases from V and 0 bases from J, with 9 bases in between. CDR1 and CDR2 from the germline V gene are LGHNA and YSLEER. CDR3 DNA: TGCGCCAGCAGCCAGGAGTTGGAAGCCAAAAACATTCAGTACTTC. Translation gives CASSQELEAKNIQYF.

The chain combines TRBV27 with TRBJ2-5; 12 bases line up with TRBD1. Germline V CDR1 and CDR2: MNHEY, SMNVEV (reference sequence). The J segment lost 4 bases and the V segment lost 8 bases, leaving 5 bases of the junction unmatched. The CDR3 covers 14 residues. The CDR3 DNA is TGTGCCAGCGGGGACAGGGGGCGGGGAGAGACCCAGTACTTC. It is translated as CASGDRGRGETQYF.

This clone was picked up one time. This chain links TRBV11-3 with TRBJ2-1; TRBD2 agrees at 7 bases. This CDR3 comprises 17 residues. Trimming removed 0 bases from V and 5 bases from J; junction bases left unmatched: 10. CDR1 and CDR2 (germline): SGHNT, YENEEA. The CDR3 DNA follows: TGTGCCAGCAGCTTAGAGCGGGGGAGGCGAGCCGACAATGAGCAGTTCTTC. This encodes CASSLERGRRADNEQFF.

The chain is built from TRBV27 and TRBJ2-7, with a weak D call TRBD1 (5 bases). The CDR3 sequence is 13 residues long. Between the trimmed V and J ends, which lost 11 bases and 6 bases, there was a span of 20 bases. Germline CDR1 reads MNHEY; CDR2 reads SMNVEV (reference sequence). The CDR3 sequence is CAASQSGSREQYF. The DNA for the CDR3 is TGTGCCGCGTCCCAATCAGGGTCTCGCGAGCAGTACTTC.

The V call is TRBV9, the J call TRBJ2-3; D possibly corresponds to TRBD2 (5 bases). The CDR3 contains 13 residues. Germline V CDR1 and CDR2: SGDLS, YYNGEE. Trimming left V 0 bases short and J 5 bases short, with 7 bases between. The CDR3 DNA reads TGTGCCAGCAGCGTAGCGAGGGAAGATACGCAGTATTTT. Residues: CASSVAREDTQYF.

This clone was seen a single time. V gene TRBV15 combines with J gene TRBJ2-1; TRBD2 aligns across 9 bases. V was clipped by 0 bases and J by 10 bases; unmatched bases: 10. The germline V gene has CDR1 LNHNV and CDR2 YYDKDF (reference sequence). This CDR3 has 16 residues. In nucleotides, the CDR3 is TGTGCCACCAGCAGAGAGACGGCGGGAGGGGGAATGGAGCAGTTCTTC. Translated, it gives CATSRETAGGGMEQFF.

V usage is TRBV6-5 and J usage is TRBJ1-5, with TRBD1 identical over 10 bases. V lost 6 bases to trimming and J lost 0 bases; unmatched junction nucleotides: 2. Germline V gives CDR1 MNHEY, CDR2 SVGAGI. CDR3 length equals 15 residues. In nucleotides, the CDR3 is TGTGCCAGCAGACGGACAGGGGGTAGCAATCAGCCCCAGCATTTT. This gives the protein CASRRTGGSNQPQHF.

J is TRBJ2-3 and V is TRBV2; no definite D call. Trimming left V 8 bases short and J 2 bases short, with 8 bases between. Germline values: CDR1 SNHLY, CDR2 FYNNEI. The CDR3 is 12 residues long. The chain's CDR3 is CASRTVTDTQYF. The CDR3 DNA follows: TGTGCCAGCCGCACTGTCACAGATACGCAGTATTTT.

The V call is TRBV27, the J call TRBJ2-2, with D perhaps matching TRBD1 (6 bases). Trimming shortened V by 0 bases and J by 5 bases, and 16 bases separated the two germline ends. The CDR3 runs to 17 residues. CDR1 and CDR2 (germline): MNHEY, SMNVEV (reference sequence). Here the CDR3 reads CASSLSGSGDLTGELFF. DNA for the CDR3: TGTGCCAGCAGTTTATCGGGGTCAGGGGATCTAACCGGGGAGCTGTTTTTT.

The CDR3 region has the DNA TGTGCCTGGGGGACAGGGGGCGGCACAGATACGCAGTATTTT. As protein: CAWGTGGGTDTQYF. The rearrangement joins TRBV30 to TRBJ2-3; 12 bases align to TRBD1. V was clipped by 5 bases and J by 1 base; unmatched bases: 1. CDR1 and CDR2 from the germline V gene are GTSNPN and SVGIG (reference sequence). The CDR3 is made up of 14 amino acids. The full variable domain, in which reference TRBV30 and TRBJ2-3 provide the parts outside the CDR3, is SQTIHQWPATLVQPVGSPLSLECTVEGTSNPNLYWYRQAAGRGLQLLFYSVGIGQISSEVPQNLSASRPQDRQFILSSKKLLLSDSGFYLCAWGTGGGTDTQYFGPGTRLTVL.

This chain joins TRBV6-4 and TRBJ2-3; TRBD2 aligns across 9 bases. Trimming at V came to 6 bases and at J to 7 bases, leaving 11 bases not matched to a gene. The length of the CDR3 is 15 residues. CDR1 and CDR2 (germline): MRHNA, SNTAGT. The CDR3 spells CASSPQAGGVHTQYF. The CDR3 DNA is TGTGCCAGCAGCCCACAGGCGGGAGGGGTGCATACGCAGTATTTT.

The rearrangement links TRBV15 to TRBJ2-7, with 7 bases aligning to TRBD2. The CDR3 spans 15 residues. Germline V gives CDR1 LNHNV, CDR2 YYDKDF (reference sequence). V shed 0 bases, J shed 4 bases, and the junction held 6 bases outside the gene matches. This CDR3 is CATSRDAGEGYEQYF. The CDR3 coding sequence is TGTGCCACCAGCAGAGATGCGGGAGAGGGGTACGAGCAGTACTTC. Full variable domain (outside the CDR3, taken from reference TRBV15 and TRBJ2-7): DAMVIQNPRYQVTQFGKPVTLSCSQTLNHNVMYWYQQKSSQAPKLLFHYYDKDFNNEADTPDNFQSRRPNTSFCFLDIRSPGLGDTAMYLCATSRDAGEGYEQYFGPGTRLTVT.

J is TRBJ1-2 and V is TRBV20-1; D gene unclear. There are 11 residues in the CDR3. Trimming took 0 bases from V and 6 from J, leaving 5 bases between them. Germline CDR1 DFQATT, CDR2 SNEGSKA (reference sequence). The CDR3 region is CSARDLDGYTF. The CDR3 DNA sequence: TGCAGTGCTAGAGATCTAGATGGCTACACCTTC.

This chain links TRBV7-3 with TRBJ2-3; D is undetermined. With 0 bases removed from V and 4 bases from J, the gap between germline ends came to 8 bases. The CDR3 consists of 14 residues. Per the germline V gene, CDR1 is SGHTA and CDR2 is FQGTGA. CDR3 nucleotides: TGTGCCAGCAGCTTAACGAGCCTAGCAGATACGCAGTATTTT. Translated, it gives CASSLTSLADTQYF.

The V call is TRBV4-1, the J call TRBJ1-1; no reliable D call. Trimming removed 2 bases at V and 0 bases at J, with 10 bases between. CDR1 MGHRA and CDR2 YSYEKL come from the germline V gene. CDR3 length: 15 residues. CDR3 sequence: CASSQLRGMNTEAFF. As DNA, the CDR3 is TGCGCCAGCAGCCAATTGCGGGGAATGAACACTGAAGCTTTCTTT.

V usage is TRBV4-3 and J usage is TRBJ2-1, with a weak D call TRBD2 (5 bases). With 4 bases removed from V and 6 bases from J, the gap between germline ends came to 13 bases. There are 14 residues in the CDR3. Germline lookup yields CDR1 LGHNA and CDR2 YSLEER. Here the CDR3 reads CASSLSEAGNEQFF. CDR3 coding DNA: TGCGCCAGCAGCCTTTCAGAGGCGGGCAATGAGCAGTTCTTC.

The chain employs TRBV6-1 and TRBJ2-7, with 7 bases matching TRBD2. Germline CDR1 and CDR2: MNHNS and SASEGT. The CDR3 is made up of 15 amino acids. With V trimmed by 1 base and J by 1 base, 4 bases remained unmatched. The CDR3 spells CASSEVGAGSYEQYF. The CDR3 region has the DNA TGTGCCAGCAGTGAAGTAGGAGCGGGATCCTACGAGCAGTACTTC.

The V gene is TRBV9, the J gene TRBJ2-7, with 10 bases identical to TRBD2. Germline V gene sequence: CDR1 SGDLS, CDR2 YYNGEE. The CDR3 covers 15 residues. J lost 2 bases, V lost 3 bases, and 5 bases had no gene match. The CDR3 spells CASSAGLADTYEQYF. DNA of the CDR3: TGTGCCAGCAGCGCAGGACTAGCGGATACCTACGAGCAGTACTTC.

CDR3 loop: CASSQGTANTEAFF. In DNA form, the CDR3 reads TGCGCCAGCAGCCAGGGGACAGCGAACACTGAAGCTTTCTTT. The rearrangement links TRBV4-3 to TRBJ1-1, with 7 positions matching TRBD1. Per germline, CDR1 LGHNA and CDR2 YSLEER. Trimming removed 3 bases from V and 1 base from J; junction bases left unmatched: 2. The CDR3 spans 14 residues.